This TCR beta chain was captured by sequencing in a study of blood T cell repertoires in COVID-19. Study summary: Acute-phase and convalescent COVID-19 samples originated in the United States, Italy and Spain. T cells, B-cell-depleted T cells, or PBMCs supplied cDNA or gDNA.

Germline-derived CDR1 and CDR2 are SGHNT and YYREEE (reference sequence). V lost 2 bases and J 6 bases, leaving 14 bases between the germline ends. The CDR3 consists of 15 residues. Methods used by the authors: From reference gene primer amplification, estimates of nucleated cell counts were derived. Only in-frame clones appear in the TCRdb table, and some are missing; sequencing was by immunoSEQ multiplex PCR. The V and J calls and the clone size are those of that table, but D and trimming were determined from the DNA. The sample lists 150,000 to 200,000 clones, approximately 86% occurring once. The source of this sequence is a man aged 55 to 70 with acute or convalescent COVID-19. Sequenced material: peripheral blood. The rearrangement links TRBV5-4 to TRBJ2-2, with D possibly matching TRBD2 (6 bases). The CDR3 coding sequence is TGTGCCAGCAGCTTCAATCCGGGAGATTCCGGGGAGCTGTTTTTT. This translates into CASSFNPGDSGELFF.